This T cell receptor (beta chain) was identified in a study of radiotherapy plus CTLA-4 blockade in lung cancer. This CDR3 contains 14 residues. V lost 2 bases and J 3 bases, leaving 10 bases between the germline ends. Germline V gives CDR1 SGHTA, CDR2 FQGNSA. Focal radiation plus CTLA-4 blockade with ipilimumab was administered to patients who had chemo-refractory metastatic non-small-cell lung cancer. TCRdb keeps only in-frame clones here, not all; method: immunoSEQ multiplex PCR. The table has about 120,000 clones, 80% to 90% seen once. The chain combines TRBV7-2 with TRBJ1-2, with unresolved D. The clonotype was recovered from a human donor with non-small cell lung cancer that progressed on radiotherapy plus ipilimumab. The input for sequencing was peripheral blood, taken from a patient treated with radiotherapy plus ipilimumab. In DNA form, the CDR3 reads TGTGCCAGCAGCTTAATTGCAGTGGACTATGGCTACACCTTC. This gives the protein CASSLIAVDYGYTF.